What follows is one TCR beta chain and its context. The data were taken from a study of glioma-infiltrating T cells after dendritic cell vaccination. Profiling relied on immunoSEQ multiplex PCR, and the TCRdb table lists in-frame clones only, not all of them. The sample records tens of thousands of clones, roughly 87% being singletons. CDR3 length: 14 amino acids. Germline CDR1 and CDR2: SGHRS and YFSETQ. Between the trimmed V and J ends, which lost 6 bases and 4 bases, there was a span of 16 bases. Regarding time point: after dendritic cell vaccination, including at tumor progression/relapse. This sequence joins TRBV5-1 and TRBJ1-1, with a weak D call TRBD1 (5 bases). The specimen comprised blood, sampled after dendritic cell vaccination. This clonotype was sampled from a human donor with glioblastoma. The CDR3 region has the DNA TGCGCCAGCACGGCCGTCGGGGGGAGCACTGAAGCTTTCTTT. Translated, it gives CASTAVGGSTEAFF. The full variable domain, rest sourced from reference TRBV5-1 and TRBJ1-1, is KAGVTQTPRYLIKTRGQQVTLSCSPISGHRSVSWYQQTPGQGLQFLFEYFSETQRNKGNFPGRFSGRQFSNSRSEMNVSTLELGDSALYLCASTAVGGSTEAFFGQGTRLTVV.